This TCR beta chain stems from a study of neurological immune-mediated disorders. Points from the study as a whole: TCR-beta repertoires seemed private in all groups, with no expanded CDR3 amino acid sequences shared. One related-CDR3 cluster, which may be a signature, held the repertoires of 18 of 34 multiple sclerosis patients after phylogenetic grouping.

TCRdb redid the calling of the 5' RACE reads with MiXCR, one entry per CDR3 protein. This table holds about 58,000 distinct CDR3 sequences, 3.6% found once. Concerning this clonotype itself: Antigen specificity is unknown.

CDR1 and CDR2 from the germline V gene are GTSNPN and SVGIG (reference sequence). V lost 5 bases and J 2 bases, leaving 16 bases between the germline ends. The CDR3 loop spans 15 amino acids. The sequence came from a man under 40 with multiple sclerosis. Sequencing used PBMCs. J is TRBJ1-3 and V is TRBV30, with D hard to call. The CDR3: CAWSKARIAGNTIYF. The CDR3 coding sequence is TGTGCCTGGTCTAAAGCCCGGATAGCTGGAAACACCATATATTTT.